These 6 T cell receptor beta chains were all obtained from the same sample, sequenced in a study of blood T cells in healthy people across ages (dated by TCRdb to about 2015). The receptor library was made with 5' RACE. Reads for this sample came from an Illumina HiSeq 2500. The second PCR ran for roughly 7 to 12 cycles and used a J-beta primer mix along with a sample-barcoded 5' primer. TCRdb handled the public reads itself, with Q25 trimming in fastp and clone calling in MiXCR, and kept productive beta chains. All rows with the same CDR3 protein become a single entry with the most common DNA and genes. The sample table contains more than 800,000 distinct CDR3 sequences; only one count was recorded for less than 50% of them. Approximately 17% of the sample is taken by the ten largest. Sequences were obtained from blood. The receptor set was obtained from a woman aged 55-75 years in good health.

In the case of this clonotype: A clone one base away is much larger, so this may be a read error. The chain couples TRBV29-1 to TRBJ2-1; 7 bases are shared with TRBD2. With V trimmed by 3 bases and J by 4 bases, 12 bases remained unmatched. This CDR3 contains 16 residues. Per germline, CDR1 SQVTM and CDR2 ANQGSEA. The DNA for the CDR3 is TGCAGCGTTGATGTTTCGGCTAGCGGAGCTTACAATGAGCAGTTCTTC. Translated: CSVDVSASGAYNEQFF.

The chain uses TRBV20-1 and TRBJ2-3; TRBD2 matches at 8 bases. Germline V gene sequence: CDR1 DFQATT, CDR2 SNEGSKA (reference sequence). The length of the CDR3 is 14 residues. V shed 6 bases and J 2 bases; nucleotides not matched to a gene: 7. CDR3 sequence: CSALPGGNTDTQYF. The CDR3 nucleotides are TGCAGTGCACTTCCGGGGGGGAACACAGATACGCAGTATTTT.

This clonotype showed up just a few times. The chain carries TRBV7-6 and TRBJ2-1; 10 positions match TRBD1. Germline trimming cut 5 bases from V and 4 bases from J; bases unmatched to any gene: 5. The CDR3 is 15 residues long. Per the germline V gene, CDR1 is SGHVS and CDR2 is FNYEAQ. CDR3 nucleotide sequence: TGTGCCAGCAGCGAACCGGGACAGGGGTACAATGAGCAGTTCTTC. Protein sequence: CASSEPGQGYNEQFF.

This clonotype occurred many times. Compared with germline, one end of the junction differs, possibly owing to a read error. The chain carries TRBV12-3 or TRBV12-4 and TRBJ2-3; no reliable D call. The CDR3 has 13 residues. CDR3 amino acids: CASSLGNTDTQYF. In DNA form, the CDR3 reads TGTGCCAGCAGCTTAGGAAATACAGATACGCAGTATTTT.

This chain joins TRBV28 and TRBJ2-7; TRBD2 aligns across 12 bases. Germline CDR1 MDHEN, CDR2 SYDVKM. CDR3 length: 14 residues. J lost 7 bases, V lost 6 bases, and 7 bases had no gene match. The CDR3 is CASSLAGGDNEQYF. DNA for the CDR3: TGTGCCAGCAGCCTAGCGGGAGGGGACAATGAGCAGTACTTC.

This clonotype was observed a handful of times. This sequence joins TRBV20-1 and TRBJ2-7; D unresolved. Germline assignment: CDR1 DFQATT and CDR2 SNEGSKA (reference sequence). The CDR3 sequence is 13 residues long. With 2 bases removed from V and 2 bases from J, the gap between germline ends came to 10 bases. DNA for the CDR3: TGCAGTGCTAGAAAAGACGTCACCTACGAGCAGTACTTC. It specifies CSARKDVTYEQYF.